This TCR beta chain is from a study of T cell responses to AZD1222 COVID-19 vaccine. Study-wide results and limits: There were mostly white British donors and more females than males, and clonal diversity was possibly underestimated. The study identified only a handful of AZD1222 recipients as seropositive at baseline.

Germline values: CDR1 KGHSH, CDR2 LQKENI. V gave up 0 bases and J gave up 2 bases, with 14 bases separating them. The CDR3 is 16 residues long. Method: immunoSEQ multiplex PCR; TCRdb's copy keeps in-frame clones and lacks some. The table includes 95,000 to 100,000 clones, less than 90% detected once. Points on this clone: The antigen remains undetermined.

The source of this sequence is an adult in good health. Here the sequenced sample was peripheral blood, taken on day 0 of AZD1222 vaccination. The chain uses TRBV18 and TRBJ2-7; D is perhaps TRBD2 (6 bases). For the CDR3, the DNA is TGTGCCAGCTCACCACCCAGCGGGTCCACCACCTACGAGCAGTACTTC. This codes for CASSPPSGSTTYEQYF.